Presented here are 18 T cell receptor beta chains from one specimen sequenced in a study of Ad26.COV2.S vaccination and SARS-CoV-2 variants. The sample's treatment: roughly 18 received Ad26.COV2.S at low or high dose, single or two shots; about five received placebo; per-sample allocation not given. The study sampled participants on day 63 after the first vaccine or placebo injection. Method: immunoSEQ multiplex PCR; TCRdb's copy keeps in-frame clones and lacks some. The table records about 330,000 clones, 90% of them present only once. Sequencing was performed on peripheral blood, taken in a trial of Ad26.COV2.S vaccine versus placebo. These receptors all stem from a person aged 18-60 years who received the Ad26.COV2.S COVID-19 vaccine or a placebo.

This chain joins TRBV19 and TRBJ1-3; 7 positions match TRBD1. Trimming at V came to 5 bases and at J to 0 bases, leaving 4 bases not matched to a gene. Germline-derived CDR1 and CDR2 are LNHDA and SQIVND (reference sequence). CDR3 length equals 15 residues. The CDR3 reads CASSLGTASGNTIYF. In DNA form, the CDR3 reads TGTGCCAGTAGTCTGGGGACAGCCTCTGGAAACACCATATATTTT.

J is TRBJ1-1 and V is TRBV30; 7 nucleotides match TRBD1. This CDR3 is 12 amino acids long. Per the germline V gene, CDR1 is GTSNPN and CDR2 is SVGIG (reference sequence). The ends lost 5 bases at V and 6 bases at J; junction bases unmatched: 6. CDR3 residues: CAWSQGFPEAFF. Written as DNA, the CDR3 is TGTGCCTGGTCACAGGGGTTTCCTGAAGCTTTCTTT.

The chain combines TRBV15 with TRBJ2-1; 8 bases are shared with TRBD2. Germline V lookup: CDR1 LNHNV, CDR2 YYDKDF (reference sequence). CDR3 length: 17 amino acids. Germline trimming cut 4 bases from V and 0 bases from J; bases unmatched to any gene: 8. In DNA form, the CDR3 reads TGTGCCACCAGCACCTCAGCGGGGGACAACTCCTACAATGAGCAGTTCTTC. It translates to CATSTSAGDNSYNEQFF.

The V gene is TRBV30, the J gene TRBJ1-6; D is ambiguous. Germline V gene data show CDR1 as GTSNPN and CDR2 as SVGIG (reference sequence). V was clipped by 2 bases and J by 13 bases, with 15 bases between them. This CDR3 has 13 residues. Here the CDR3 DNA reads TGTGCCTGGAGTCCCACACAGAGTCCCCCCCTCCACTTT. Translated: CAWSPTQSPPLHF.

The CDR3 nucleotides are TGTGCCACTGGTACGGGTTCTGGAAACACCATATATTTT. Translation gives CATGTGSGNTIYF. This rearrangement joins TRBV19 to TRBJ1-3; no reliable D call. The CDR3 sequence is 13 residues long. Germline V CDR1 and CDR2: LNHDA, SQIVND (reference sequence). The V and J ends lost 10 bases and 1 base respectively, with 11 bases between them.

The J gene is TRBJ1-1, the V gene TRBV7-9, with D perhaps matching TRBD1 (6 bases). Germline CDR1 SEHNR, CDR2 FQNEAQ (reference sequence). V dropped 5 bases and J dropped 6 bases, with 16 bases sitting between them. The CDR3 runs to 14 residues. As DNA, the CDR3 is TGTGCCAGCAGCCCCCCGGGGGGCCTGGCTGAAGCTTTCTTT. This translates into CASSPPGGLAEAFF. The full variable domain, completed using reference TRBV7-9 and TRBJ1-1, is DTGVSQNPRHKITKRGQNVTFRCDPISEHNRLYWYRQTLGQGPEFLTYFQNEAQLEKSRLLSDRFSAERPKGSFSTLEIQRTEQGDSAMYLCASSPPGGLAEAFFGQGTRLTVV.

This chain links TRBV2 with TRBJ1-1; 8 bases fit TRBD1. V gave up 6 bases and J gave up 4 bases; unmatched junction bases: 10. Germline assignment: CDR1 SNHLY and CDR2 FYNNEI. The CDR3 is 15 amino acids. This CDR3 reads CASSPTGERSTEAFF. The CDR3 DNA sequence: TGTGCCAGCAGCCCGACAGGGGAAAGGAGCACTGAAGCTTTCTTT.

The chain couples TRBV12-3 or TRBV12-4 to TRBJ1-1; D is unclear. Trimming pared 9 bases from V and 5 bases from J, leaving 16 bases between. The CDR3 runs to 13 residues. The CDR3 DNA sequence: TGTGCCAGTAGGCGATTTGGGATAACTGAAGCTTTCTTT. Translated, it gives CASRRFGITEAFF.

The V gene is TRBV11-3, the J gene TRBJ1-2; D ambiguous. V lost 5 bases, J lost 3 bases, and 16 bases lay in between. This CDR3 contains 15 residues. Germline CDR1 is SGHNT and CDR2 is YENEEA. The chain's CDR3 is CASSPSGFGDYGYTF. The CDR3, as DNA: TGTGCCAGCAGCCCTTCCGGATTTGGCGACTATGGCTACACCTTC.

This CDR3 reads CASSIERGSRRGYNEQFF. CDR3 coding DNA: TGTGCCAGTAGTATAGAGCGGGGGAGCCGAAGGGGCTACAATGAGCAGTTCTTC. This rearrangement joins TRBV19 to TRBJ2-1, with TRBD2 matching 7 bases. V was clipped by 0 bases and J by 3 bases; unmatched bases: 11. CDR3 length equals 18 residues. CDR1 is LNHDA, CDR2 SQIVND, per germline (reference sequence).

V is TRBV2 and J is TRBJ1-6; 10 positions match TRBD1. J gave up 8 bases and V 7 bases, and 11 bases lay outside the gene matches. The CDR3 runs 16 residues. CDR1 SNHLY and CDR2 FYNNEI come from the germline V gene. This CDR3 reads CASIHRDRGDDSPLHF. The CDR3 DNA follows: TGTGCCAGCATTCACCGGGACAGGGGAGATGATTCACCCCTCCACTTT.

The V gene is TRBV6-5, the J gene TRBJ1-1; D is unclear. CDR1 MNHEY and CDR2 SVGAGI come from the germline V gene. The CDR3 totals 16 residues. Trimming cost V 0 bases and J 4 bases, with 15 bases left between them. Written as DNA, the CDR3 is TGTGCCAGCAGTTACTCAATAGGAGATTTGGGCACTGAAGCTTTCTTT. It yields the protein CASSYSIGDLGTEAFF.

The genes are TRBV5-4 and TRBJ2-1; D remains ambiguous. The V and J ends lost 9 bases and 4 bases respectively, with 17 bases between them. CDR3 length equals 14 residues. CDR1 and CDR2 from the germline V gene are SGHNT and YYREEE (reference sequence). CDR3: CATQTVGPYNEQFF. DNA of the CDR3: TGTGCCACCCAGACGGTCGGGCCGTACAATGAGCAGTTCTTC.

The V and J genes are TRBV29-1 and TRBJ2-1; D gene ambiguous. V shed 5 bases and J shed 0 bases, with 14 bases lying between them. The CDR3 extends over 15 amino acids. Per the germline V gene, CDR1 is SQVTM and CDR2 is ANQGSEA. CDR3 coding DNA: TGCAGCGTTAGTAAGGCGCCCAACTCCTACAATGAGCAGTTCTTC. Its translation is CSVSKAPNSYNEQFF.

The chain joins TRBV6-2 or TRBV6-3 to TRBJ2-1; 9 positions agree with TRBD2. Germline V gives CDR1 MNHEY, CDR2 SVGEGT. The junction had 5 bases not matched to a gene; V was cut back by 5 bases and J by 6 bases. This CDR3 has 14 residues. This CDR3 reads CASSRLAGSNEQFF. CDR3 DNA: TGTGCCAGCAGTCGTCTAGCGGGAAGCAATGAGCAGTTCTTC.

The CDR3, as DNA: TGTGCCAGCAGCTCCGGGACTAGAGAAGAGACCCAGTACTTC. This codes for CASSSGTREETQYF. The chain couples TRBV5-5 to TRBJ2-5; 8 bases match TRBD2. The germline V gene encodes CDR1 SGHKS and CDR2 YYEKEE (reference sequence). V lost 3 bases, J lost 3 bases, and 4 bases stayed unmatched. This CDR3 contains 14 residues.

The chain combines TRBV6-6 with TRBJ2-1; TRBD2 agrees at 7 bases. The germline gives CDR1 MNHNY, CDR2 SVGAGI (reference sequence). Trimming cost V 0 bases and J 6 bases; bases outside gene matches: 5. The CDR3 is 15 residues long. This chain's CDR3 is CASSYSRLAGNEQFF. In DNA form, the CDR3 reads TGTGCCAGCAGTTACTCCCGACTAGCCGGCAATGAGCAGTTCTTC.

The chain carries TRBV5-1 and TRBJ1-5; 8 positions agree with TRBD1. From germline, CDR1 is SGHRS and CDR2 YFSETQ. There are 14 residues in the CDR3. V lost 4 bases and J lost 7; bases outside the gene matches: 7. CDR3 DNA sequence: TGCGCCAGCAGCCCCGACAGGGGAGGACAGCCCCAGCATTTT. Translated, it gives CASSPDRGGQPQHF.